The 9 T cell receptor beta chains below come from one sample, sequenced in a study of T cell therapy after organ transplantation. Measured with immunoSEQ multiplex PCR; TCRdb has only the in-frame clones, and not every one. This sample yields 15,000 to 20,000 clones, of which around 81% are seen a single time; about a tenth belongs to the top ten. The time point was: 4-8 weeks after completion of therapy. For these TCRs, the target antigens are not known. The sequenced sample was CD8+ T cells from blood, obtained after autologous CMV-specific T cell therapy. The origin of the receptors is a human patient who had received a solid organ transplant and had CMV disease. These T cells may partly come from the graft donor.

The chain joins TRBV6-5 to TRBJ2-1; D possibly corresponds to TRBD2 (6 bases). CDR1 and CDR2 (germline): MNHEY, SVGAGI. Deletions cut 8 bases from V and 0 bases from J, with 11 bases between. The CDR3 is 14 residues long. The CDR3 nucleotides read TGTGCCAGCGGGGCCGGGAGCTCCTACAATGAGCAGTTCTTC. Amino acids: CASGAGSSYNEQFF.

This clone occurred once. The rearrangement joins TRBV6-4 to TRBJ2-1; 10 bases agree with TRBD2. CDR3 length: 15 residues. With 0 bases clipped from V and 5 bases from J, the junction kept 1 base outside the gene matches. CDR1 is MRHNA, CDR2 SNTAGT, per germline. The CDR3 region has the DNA TGTGCCAGCAGTGACTCTAGCGGGGGGAACAATGAGCAGTTCTTC. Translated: CASSDSSGGNNEQFF.

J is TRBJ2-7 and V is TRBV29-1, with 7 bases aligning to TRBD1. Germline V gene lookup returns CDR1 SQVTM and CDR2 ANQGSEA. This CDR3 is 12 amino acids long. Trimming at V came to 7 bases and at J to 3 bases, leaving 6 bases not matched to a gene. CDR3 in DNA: TGCAGCGCAACAGGGGAGCACTACGAGCAGTACTTC. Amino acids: CSATGEHYEQYF.

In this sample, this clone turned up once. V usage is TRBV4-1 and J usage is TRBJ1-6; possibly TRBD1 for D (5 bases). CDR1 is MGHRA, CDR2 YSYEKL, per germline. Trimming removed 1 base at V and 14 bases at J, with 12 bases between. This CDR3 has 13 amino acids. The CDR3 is CASSQAPGRSLHF. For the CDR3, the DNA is TGCGCCAGCAGCCAAGCCCCAGGGCGATCCCTCCACTTT.

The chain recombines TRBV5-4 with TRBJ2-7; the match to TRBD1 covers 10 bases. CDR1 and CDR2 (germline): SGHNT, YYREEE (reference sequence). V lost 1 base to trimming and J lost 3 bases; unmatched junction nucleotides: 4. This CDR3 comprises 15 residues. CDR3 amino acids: CASSLLDRGGYEQYF. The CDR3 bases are TGTGCCAGCAGCTTGTTGGACAGGGGGGGCTACGAGCAGTACTTC.

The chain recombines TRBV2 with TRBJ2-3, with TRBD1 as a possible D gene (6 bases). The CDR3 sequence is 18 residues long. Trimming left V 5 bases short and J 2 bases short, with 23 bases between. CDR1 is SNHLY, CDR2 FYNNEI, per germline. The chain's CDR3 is CASSRTTTAQGHTDTQYF. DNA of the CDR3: TGTGCCAGCAGTCGTACCACTACCGCACAGGGCCACACAGATACGCAGTATTTT.

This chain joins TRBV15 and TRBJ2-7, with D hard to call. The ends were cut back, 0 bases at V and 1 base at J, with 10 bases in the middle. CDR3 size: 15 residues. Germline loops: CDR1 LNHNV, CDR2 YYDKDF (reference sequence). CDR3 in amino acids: CATSRDREGSYEQYF. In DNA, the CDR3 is TGTGCCACCAGCAGAGATCGAGAAGGGTCCTACGAGCAGTACTTC. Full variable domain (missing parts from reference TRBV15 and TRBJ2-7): DAMVIQNPRYQVTQFGKPVTLSCSQTLNHNVMYWYQQKSSQAPKLLFHYYDKDFNNEADTPDNFQSRRPNTSFCFLDIRSPGLGDTAMYLCATSRDREGSYEQYFGPGTRLTVT.

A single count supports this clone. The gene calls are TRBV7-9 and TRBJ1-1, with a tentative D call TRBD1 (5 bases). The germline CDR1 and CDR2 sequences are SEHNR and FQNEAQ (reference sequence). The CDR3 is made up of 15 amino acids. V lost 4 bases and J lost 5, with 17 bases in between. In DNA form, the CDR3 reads TGTGCCAGCAGCTCGGCGGGGCAACTGGGGACTGAAGCTTTCTTT. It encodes CASSSAGQLGTEAFF.

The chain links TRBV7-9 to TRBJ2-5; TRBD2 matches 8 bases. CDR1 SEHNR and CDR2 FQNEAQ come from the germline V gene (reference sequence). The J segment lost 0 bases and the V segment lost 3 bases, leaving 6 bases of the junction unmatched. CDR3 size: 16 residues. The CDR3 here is CASSFLLAEYQETQYF. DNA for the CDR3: TGTGCCAGCAGCTTCCTACTAGCGGAGTACCAAGAGACCCAGTACTTC.